This passage covers 17 T cell receptor beta chains from one sample sequenced in a study of T-cell reconstitution after alpha-beta-depleted transplantation in children. Using unique molecular identifiers, the investigators prepared the TCRbeta library. One entry per CDR3 protein, called by TCRdb with MiXCR from the PCR reads. The table shows about 7,700 distinct CDR3 sequences, with roughly 12% occurring only once. Specimen: PBMCs, mostly from graft donor cells, collected 60 days after TCRalphabeta/CD19-depleted stem cell transplant. The receptor source for this set is a patient aged 2 to 9 who had a stem cell transplant for inherited bone marrow failure, so the T cells may come from the graft donor.

The sample holds many counts of this clonotype. The chain uses TRBV24-1 and TRBJ2-1; tentatively, D is TRBD1 or TRBD2 (5 bases each). The V gene lost 1 base and the J gene lost 0 bases, with 21 bases spanning the gap. Germline V gene lookup returns CDR1 KGHDR and CDR2 SFDVKD. The length of the CDR3 is 20 residues. CDR3 protein: CATSDLPPQMGDSSYNEQFF. The CDR3 coding sequence is TGTGCCACCAGTGATTTACCGCCTCAAATGGGGGATAGCTCCTACAATGAGCAGTTCTTC.

This clonotype was detected many times. In nucleotides, the CDR3 is TGTGCCAGCAGCCGTTGGTGGCAGCCCCAGCATTTT. Translation: CASSRWWQPQHF. V is TRBV28 and J is TRBJ1-5; unclear D gene. Deletions cut 6 bases from V and 7 bases from J, with 10 bases between. CDR1 and CDR2 (germline): MDHEN, SYDVKM. The CDR3 length is 12 residues.

This clonotype was observed at least ten times. The chain uses TRBV7-9 and TRBJ2-7; 9 bases fit TRBD2. Germline V CDR1 and CDR2: SEHNR, FQNEAQ (reference sequence). This CDR3 contains 15 residues. The J segment lost 6 bases and the V segment lost 5 bases, leaving 11 bases of the junction unmatched. The CDR3 loop reads CASSDVGSGRSEQYF. The CDR3 DNA is TGTGCCAGCAGCGACGTGGGAAGCGGGAGGAGCGAGCAGTACTTC.

This clonotype was picked up many times. This sequence joins TRBV7-2 and TRBJ1-3; 10 bases align to TRBD1. The CDR3 runs 16 residues. Trimming at V came to 5 bases and at J to 1 base, leaving 5 bases not matched to a gene. The germline V gene encodes CDR1 SGHTA and CDR2 FQGNSA. CDR3 protein: CASSARQGASGNTIYF. Written as DNA, the CDR3 is TGTGCCAGCAGCGCTAGACAGGGGGCATCTGGAAACACCATATATTTT.

About this clonotype itself: One end of the junction varies from germline; a read error may be responsible. The chain uses TRBV12-3 or TRBV12-4 and TRBJ2-5; 8 bases line up with TRBD2. CDR3 length: 14 amino acids. Written as DNA, the CDR3 is TGTGCCGGCAGTCAGCGGGAGCGCCAAGAGACCCAGTACTTC. It translates to CAGSQRERQETQYF.

This clonotype is medium-sized. The V gene is TRBV7-9, the J gene TRBJ2-1; weak D call: TRBD2 (6 bases). This CDR3 has 13 residues. CDR1 is SEHNR, CDR2 FQNEAQ, per germline (reference sequence). V lost 2 bases and J lost 8, with 10 bases in between. CDR3 bases: TGTGCCAGCAGCTTAACGGGGGACCATGAGCAGTTCTTC. Translating gives CASSLTGDHEQFF.

This clonotype was detected many times. The rearrangement links TRBV12-3 or TRBV12-4 to TRBJ2-6; a possible D gene is TRBD1 (7 bases). The CDR3 extends over 17 amino acids. V lost 2 bases and J 1 base, leaving 12 bases between the germline ends. The CDR3 DNA reads TGTGCCAGCAGTTTACAGACAGGGAGGTCTGGGGCCAACGTCCTGACTTTC. Protein product: CASSLQTGRSGANVLTF.

This clonotype was observed at least ten times. This sequence joins TRBV6-2 or TRBV6-3 and TRBJ2-3; perhaps TRBD2 as D (5 bases). CDR1 is MNHEY, CDR2 SVGEGT, per germline. The CDR3 sequence is 13 residues long. Between the trimmed V and J ends, which lost 5 bases and 10 bases, there was a span of 16 bases. This chain's CDR3 is CASSNQILASQYF. CDR3 nucleotide sequence: TGTGCCAGCAGTAACCAGATCCTAGCCTCGCAGTATTTT.

This clonotype was picked up many times. In nucleotides, the CDR3 is TGTGCCAGCAGCCAAATTAGGGGGCGAAAGACCCAGTACTTC. Translated, it gives CASSQIRGRKTQYF. This chain joins TRBV3-1 and TRBJ2-5; 7 bases agree with TRBD1. With V trimmed by 2 bases and J by 6 bases, 6 bases remained unmatched. Germline loops: CDR1 LGHDT, CDR2 YNNKEL (reference sequence). There are 14 residues in the CDR3.

This clonotype was picked up many times. The chain links TRBV9 to TRBJ1-1; 9 nucleotides align to TRBD1. With 4 bases clipped from V and 6 bases from J, the junction kept 10 bases outside the gene matches. Germline assignment: CDR1 SGDLS and CDR2 YYNGEE. The CDR3 length is 15 residues. CDR3 sequence: CASSSQSTGGAEAFF. DNA of the CDR3: TGTGCCAGCAGCTCACAGTCGACAGGGGGTGCTGAAGCTTTCTTT.

This clonotype was observed many times. The chain uses TRBV6-5 and TRBJ2-3, with a weak D call TRBD1 (6 bases). The CDR3 runs to 15 residues. Trimming removed 0 bases from V and 2 bases from J, with 9 bases in between. Germline CDR1 is MNHEY and CDR2 is SVGAGI. The CDR3 nucleotides read TGTGCCAGCAGTTACTCACAGGGAACCACAGATACGCAGTATTTT. Translation gives CASSYSQGTTDTQYF.

This clonotype was found many times. The chain employs TRBV11-2 and TRBJ1-1; 8 nucleotides line up with TRBD1. The CDR3 runs 13 residues. Germline V gene sequence: CDR1 SGHAT, CDR2 FQNNGV. Unmatched junction bases numbered 4, after V lost 5 bases and J lost 5 bases. The CDR3 loop reads CASSPDRATEAFF. The CDR3 DNA is TGTGCCAGCAGCCCGGACAGGGCGACTGAAGCTTTCTTT.

Turning to this clonotype: A much larger clone differs by one base, so this may be a read error. The chain is built from TRBV20-1 and TRBJ1-2; D possibly corresponds to TRBD1 (6 bases). The CDR3 contains 15 residues. The germline CDR1 and CDR2 sequences are DFQATT and SNEGSKA (reference sequence). The CDR3 sequence is CGAREWGAANYGYTF. The CDR3 DNA reads as TGCGGTGCTAGAGAATGGGGGGCGGCTAACTATGGCTACACCTTC.

The sample holds many counts of this clonotype. This chain connects TRBV12-3 or TRBV12-4 to TRBJ2-4; tentative D call: TRBD1 (6 bases). The CDR3 length is 12 residues. V lost 1 base to trimming and J lost 12 bases, with 10 bases between them. The CDR3 nucleotides read TGTGCCAGCAGTTTAGGGGGGACAACTCAGTACTTC. This gives the protein CASSLGGTTQYF.

By sample fraction, this clonotype is medium-sized. The rearrangement uses TRBV6-2 or TRBV6-3 and TRBJ2-7; 12 nucleotides align to TRBD2. Germline lookup yields CDR1 MNHEY and CDR2 SVGEGT. CDR3 size: 16 residues. V shed 6 bases, J shed 5 bases, and the junction held 11 bases outside the gene matches. CDR3 sequence: CASRWRLAGGPNEQYF. DNA for the CDR3: TGTGCCAGCAGATGGCGCCTAGCGGGGGGGCCGAACGAGCAGTACTTC.

This clonotype was picked up many times. The chain joins TRBV24-1 to TRBJ1-1; D remains ambiguous. From germline, CDR1 is KGHDR and CDR2 SFDVKD. The CDR3 has 13 amino acids. Trimming stripped 7 bases from V and 4 bases from J, with 12 bases between. CDR3 amino acids: CATSRWEGTEAFF. The CDR3 DNA is TGTGCCACCAGCCGCTGGGAGGGCACTGAAGCTTTCTTT.

In its sample, this clonotype was seen many times. The chain joins TRBV5-1 to TRBJ2-5, with no clear D. CDR3 size: 13 residues. The germline gives CDR1 SGHRS, CDR2 YFSETQ. V lost 2 bases to trimming and J lost 5 bases, with 10 bases between them. CDR3 region: CASSFPRRETQYF. The DNA for the CDR3 is TGCGCCAGCAGCTTCCCAAGGCGGGAGACCCAGTACTTC.